This TCR beta chain came from a study of cytomegalovirus exposure and HLA in healthy donors. Points from the study as a whole: Among TCR beta chains, those listed as cytomegalovirus-associated numbered some 170. As was reported, the classifier diagnosed cytomegalovirus status with high specificity and sensitivity.

Germline V lookup: CDR1 SGHNT, CDR2 YENEEA. V lost 0 bases and J lost 4, with 3 bases in between. The CDR3 spans 12 residues. Note on this clone: Antigen specificity is unknown.

Measured with immunoSEQ multiplex PCR; TCRdb has only the in-frame clones, and not every one. The sample contains over 250,000 clones, about 86% of which appear only once. This clonotype was obtained from a woman aged 18-35 years in good health and CMV-seronegative. The chain uses TRBV11-3 and TRBJ1-2, with D hard to call. The sequenced sample consisted of PBMCs. The CDR3 spells CASSLDSYGYTF. The CDR3 bases are TGTGCCAGCAGCTTAGACAGCTATGGCTACACCTTC.